This entry concerns a single T cell receptor beta chain. Its target antigen remains unknown. Base qualities are not recorded, but no much larger clone differs from it by a single base. Libraries were built with 5' RACE. The instrument given in TCRdb is Illumina HiSeq 2500. A second roughly 6 to 11 cycle PCR used a sample-barcoded 5' primer and a J-beta primer mix. A template-switch 5' adaptor carrying 12 random nucleotides introduced a unique molecular identifier onto each TCR beta cDNA molecule. Each sample yielded at least 3 million CDR3-containing paired-end reads. First-strand cDNA synthesis was performed from all RNA using the Mint cDNA synthesis kit, with priming by a TRBC-specific oligonucleotide. All cDNA was treated with uracil-DNA glycosylase and then went through a first 18-cycle PCR with the universal primers M1SS and BC2_uni_R. Per the source publication's procedure: Each sample was normalized by randomly selecting 1 million high-quality reads, each carrying a distinct molecular identifier. Instead of being binned into consensus sequences, reads with shared molecular identifiers were discarded. MiTCR, with a Q25 quality threshold and the strictest error-elimination algorithm, was used for CDR3 identification, clonotype clustering and error correction. A nonparametric unseen species model with Euler transformation was used to estimate a lower bound on total TCR beta diversity. The public reads were run again by TCRdb, first through fastp at Q25 and then through MiXCR, and only productive beta chains were kept. Rows merge per CDR3 protein into single entries with the most common DNA and genes. The V and J calls reflect TCRdb's pipeline rather than the authors' work. The sample yields roughly 1,500,000 distinct CDR3 sequences; 35% to 45% were counted once. Roughly 8.2% of the sample is taken by the ten largest.

This sample stems from a study of blood T cells in healthy people across ages (dated by TCRdb to the mid-2010s). Broadly, across the study: In model experiments, template switching captured roughly one uniquely barcoded TCR beta cDNA molecule for every two T cells. Using deep sequencing normalized with unique cDNA molecular identifiers, the study measured how TCR beta repertoire diversity changes with age. The donors were split into four age groups: young (average 16 years), middle-aged (around 40), aged (about 62) and long-lived (roughly 77). Donors of different ages were randomly distributed across sequencing lanes to avoid experimental bias. Using the same blood draw, the study looked at two additional independent replicas of 1 million unique cDNA reads for two donors, one aged 18 to 29 and the other aged 80 or older.

Systemically healthy Caucasian individuals from Russia, approximately 39 in total and aged about 6 to 90 years, were included as donors. Each donor gave approximately 9.3 milliliters of peripheral blood, collected into EDTA-treated Vacutainer tubes. PBMCs were isolated by Ficoll-Paque density-gradient centrifugation, with at least 6 million obtained per sample. Trizol reagent was used to extract total RNA from the PBMCs, yielding at least 5 micrograms per sample. The percentages of naive CD45RAhigh/CD27high T cells were determined by flow cytometry on a PBMC aliquot from every donor. Study-wide conclusions, independent of this receptor: Estimates of total diversity based on one million sequenced T cells were regarded as lower bounds and as underestimates. Since profiling was done on bulk unsorted PBMCs, naive and antigen-experienced compartments could not be conclusively compared. Observed TCR beta diversity per million T cells fell roughly linearly with age, and a significant reduction was already apparent by age approximately 41. Compared with the aged group, the long-lived group had more naive CD4+ T cells, fewer expanded clones and increased TCR diversity, a pattern suggesting age selection. The CMV infection status of donors was not known, potentially confounding age-related changes in expanded clonotypes. There was a strong correlation between observed TCR beta diversity and the percentage of naive T cells measured by flow cytometry.

This clonotype originated in a woman aged 18-29 years in good health. Sequencing used blood.

The CDR3 reads as follows: CASRRRDATDTQYF. Read as DNA, the sequence is TGTGCCAGCAGGCGGCGGGATGCCACAGATACGCAGTATTTT. Recombination linked TRBV6-6 to TRBJ2-3; D gene: possibly TRBD2, on 6 matching bases. V is clipped by 6 bases and J by 2 bases, and the sequence between their germline boundaries is 12 bases long. From cysteine to phenylalanine, the CDR3 is 14 amino acids long. Only CDR3 DNA is held: 42 bases, read in frame from base 1. Per the germline V gene (reference sequence), MNHNY is the CDR1 and SVGAGI is the CDR2.